Presented here are 9 T cell receptor beta chains from one specimen sequenced in a study of cytomegalovirus exposure and HLA in healthy donors. PCR was performed using 60 Vbeta and 13 Jbeta primers. Clones were read by immunoSEQ multiplex PCR, and TCRdb kept only the in-frame ones, dropping some. The sample gives some 130,000 clones, roughly 62% of which show up once; over 1.5% is in the top ten. The source material was PBMCs. The receptors shown here come from a man aged 30 to 45 in good health and CMV-seropositive.

This clone was seen once. The V call is TRBV11-2, the J call TRBJ2-7, with 7 bases identical to TRBD2. The CDR3 contains 13 residues. Germline lookup yields CDR1 SGHAT and CDR2 FQNNGV. V shed 1 base and J 3 bases; nucleotides not matched to a gene: 0. This CDR3 reads CASSLGTSYEQYF. The DNA for the CDR3 is TGTGCCAGCAGCTTAGGGACTAGCTACGAGCAGTACTTC.

J is TRBJ1-3 and V is TRBV9; 8 bases are shared with TRBD1. The CDR3 contains 18 residues. Germline V CDR1 and CDR2: SGDLS, YYNGEE. The ends lost 4 bases at V and 0 bases at J; junction bases unmatched: 12. CDR3 coding DNA: TGTGCCAGCAGCTCCTCGGACAGGGAGAGGTCCTCTGGAAACACCATATATTTT. Its translation: CASSSSDRERSSGNTIYF.

This clone turned up a few times. The chain combines TRBV5-5 with TRBJ2-1; TRBD1 is a possible D gene (6 bases). Germline CDR1 is SGHKS and CDR2 is YYEKEE (reference sequence). CDR3 size: 14 residues. V lost 3 bases and J lost 3, with 10 bases in between. CDR3 in DNA: TGTGCCAGCAGCTCCTCAGGGGTCTACAATGAGCAGTTCTTC. Protein: CASSSSGVYNEQFF. Based on the CDR3 plus reference TRBV5-5 and TRBJ2-1, the full variable domain is DAGVTQSPTHLIKTRGQQVTLRCSPISGHKSVSWYQQVLGQGPQFIFQYYEKEERGRGNFPDRFSARQFPNYSSELNVNALLLGDSALYLCASSSSGVYNEQFFGPGTRLTVL.

This chain connects TRBV27 to TRBJ1-2; 7 nucleotides agree with TRBD1. Germline lookup yields CDR1 MNHEY and CDR2 SMNVEV (reference sequence). V lost 3 bases to trimming and J lost 4 bases; unmatched junction nucleotides: 8. The CDR3 extends over 15 amino acids. The CDR3 DNA is TGTGCCAGCAGTTTCGGGAGACAGGGACGCTATGGCTACACCTTC. Protein sequence: CASSFGRQGRYGYTF.

This clone came up a few times. This CDR3 is CASSSGISTYEQYF. The CDR3 DNA sequence: TGTGCCAGCAGCTCCGGGATCTCAACCTACGAGCAGTACTTC. J is TRBJ2-7 and V is TRBV7-9, with a possible D match to TRBD2 (5 bases). The V and J ends lost 4 bases and 2 bases respectively, with 12 bases between them. Germline V gene sequence: CDR1 SEHNR, CDR2 FQNEAQ (reference sequence). There are 14 residues in the CDR3.

The gene calls are TRBV10-3 and TRBJ1-2, with D perhaps TRBD1 (5 bases). The CDR3 length is 15 residues. V was trimmed by 1 base and J by 5 bases, leaving 14 bases between them. The germline gives CDR1 ENHRY, CDR2 SYGVKD. CDR3 coding DNA: TGTGCCATCAGTGAGTTGGAGGGGCGCTCGTATGGCTACACCTTC. Protein: CAISELEGRSYGYTF.

This clone showed up just a few times. V gene TRBV29-1 combines with J gene TRBJ2-3, with D possibly being TRBD1 (7 bases). The CDR3 runs to 14 residues. Trimming took 3 bases from V and 0 from J, leaving 10 bases between them. Looked up from germline, CDR1 is SQVTM and CDR2 is ANQGSEA. The CDR3: CSVDRGTSTDTQYF. The CDR3 DNA reads TGCAGCGTTGACAGGGGGACTAGCACAGATACGCAGTATTTT.

Remarks on this clone: The junction shows a germline mismatch at one end, possibly a read error. The CDR3 region is CATSRELGTGDF. The CDR3 DNA reads TGTGCCACCAGCAGAGAGCTGGGGACAGGTGACTTC. This chain joins TRBV15 and TRBJ2-7, with 8 bases aligning to TRBD1. CDR3 length: 12 residues. Germline V CDR1 and CDR2: LNHNV, YYDKDF (reference sequence). Combining the CDR3 with reference TRBV15 and TRBJ2-7 gives the whole variable domain DAMVIQNPRYQVTQFGKPVTLSCSQTLNHNVMYWYQQKSSQAPKLLFHYYDKDFNNEADTPDNFQSRRPNTSFCFLDIRSPGLGDTAMYLCATSRELGTGDFGPGTRLTVT.

As to this clone: Compared with germline, one end of the junction differs, possibly owing to a read error. The chain carries TRBV7-9 and TRBJ2-5; 8 nucleotides align to TRBD2. Germline CDR1 SEHNR, CDR2 FQNEAQ (reference sequence). The CDR3 sequence is 15 residues long. CDR3 nucleotides: TGTTCCAGCAGCTTCGGAGCGGGAGTCGCGGAGACCCAGTACTTC. Its translation: CSSSFGAGVAETQYF.